This TCR beta chain stems from a study of cytomegalovirus exposure and HLA in healthy donors. Study-wide background: A prior analysis found 117 million unique TCR beta sequences from some 200 million T cells.

In the PCR, 60 Vbeta and 13 Jbeta primers were used. Clones were read by immunoSEQ multiplex PCR, and TCRdb kept only the in-frame ones, dropping some. The sample has some 140,000 clones; around 77% are singletons. CDR3 length equals 15 residues. The germline gives CDR1 SGDLS, CDR2 YYNGEE. Trimming pared 3 bases from V and 4 bases from J, leaving 17 bases between. Of note for this clone: Its antigen is not known.

Study outcomes and limitations: Later on, analysis showed that most CMV-associated TCR beta chains appeared to be HLA-restricted. TRBV6-2, TRBV6-3 and some other V segments were unresolvable in 87-base-pair reads.

The genes are TRBV9 and TRBJ2-7, with D tentatively TRBD1 (5 bases). This TCR derives from a man aged 18 to 29 in good health and CMV-seronegative. What was sequenced was PBMCs. CDR3 protein: CASSAYEGVLYEQYF. The CDR3 region has the DNA TGTGCCAGCAGCGCATATGAAGGGGTCCTTTACGAGCAGTACTTC.